What follows are 15 T cell receptor beta chains derived from one specimen sequenced in a study of blood T cell repertoires in COVID-19. TCRdb's table, derived via immunoSEQ multiplex PCR, lists solely in-frame clones and lacks some. The table records a few hundred thousand clones, roughly 82% of them present only once. The sample consisted of peripheral blood. The source is a woman in her 40s who had recovered from COVID-19.

J is TRBJ2-1 and V is TRBV5-1; tentatively, D is TRBD1 (5 bases). The CDR3 runs to 17 residues. The V and J ends lost 1 base and 0 bases respectively, with 14 bases between them. Germline lookup yields CDR1 SGHRS and CDR2 YFSETQ. The CDR3 here is CASSLSTRVRSYNEQFF. CDR3 nucleotides: TGCGCCAGCAGCTTGTCTACCAGGGTTCGCTCCTACAATGAGCAGTTCTTC.

The V call is TRBV7-2, the J call TRBJ1-5; D is unclear. V lost 5 bases to trimming and J lost 5 bases, with 10 bases between them. There are 13 residues in the CDR3. Looked up from germline, CDR1 is SGHTA and CDR2 is FQGNSA. The CDR3 region has the DNA TGTGCCAGCAGCCAACAGATAGATCAGCCCCAGCATTTT. Amino acids: CASSQQIDQPQHF.

The chain employs TRBV6-5 and TRBJ1-6; 11 positions match TRBD1. The CDR3 runs 16 residues. Germline V gene data show CDR1 as MNHEY and CDR2 as SVGAGI. The V segment lost 0 bases and the J segment 12 bases; nucleotides outside the gene matches: 7. CDR3 in amino acids: CASSYSSPGQGVPLHF. In nucleotides, the CDR3 is TGTGCCAGCAGTTACTCGAGTCCGGGACAGGGGGTACCCCTCCACTTT.

The rearrangement links TRBV18 to TRBJ2-2; 8 bases line up with TRBD2. Germline loops: CDR1 KGHSH, CDR2 LQKENI. This CDR3 contains 17 residues. V gave up 1 base and J gave up 1 base; unmatched junction bases: 5. CDR3 region: CASSPLSGTRNTGELFF. CDR3 sequence (DNA): TGTGCCAGCTCACCACTTAGCGGGACTAGGAACACCGGGGAGCTGTTTTTT.

V usage is TRBV6-2 or TRBV6-3 and J usage is TRBJ1-2; D ambiguous. With 2 bases removed from V and 1 base from J, the gap between germline ends came to 11 bases. The CDR3 spans 15 residues. Germline lookup yields CDR1 MNHEY and CDR2 SVGEGT. CDR3 in amino acids: CASSYGPGFNYGYTF. Here the CDR3 DNA reads TGTGCCAGCAGTTACGGGCCAGGTTTTAACTATGGCTACACCTTC.

The chain has TRBV10-3 and TRBJ2-1, with D tentatively TRBD1 (5 bases). V gave up 3 bases and J gave up 4 bases, with 10 bases separating them. Per germline, CDR1 ENHRY and CDR2 SYGVKD. The CDR3 consists of 14 residues. The CDR3 DNA reads as TGTGCCATCAGTGACAGACAGCTATACAATGAGCAGTTCTTC. Encoded protein: CAISDRQLYNEQFF.

This chain links TRBV3-1 (or the pseudogene TRBV3-2) with TRBJ2-7, with no clear D. CDR1 and CDR2 (germline): LGHDT, YNNKEL (reference sequence). V lost 4 bases to trimming and J lost 5 bases, with 9 bases between them. The CDR3 is made up of 12 amino acids. CDR3 loop: CASSPAENEQYF. CDR3 DNA sequence: TGTGCCAGCAGCCCGGCGGAGAACGAGCAGTACTTC.

This chain joins TRBV30 and TRBJ2-5, with TRBD1 matching over 8 bases. CDR3 length: 13 amino acids. V lost 2 bases to trimming and J lost 3 bases; unmatched junction nucleotides: 2. Germline CDR1 GTSNPN, CDR2 SVGIG (reference sequence). CDR3 bases: TGTGCCTGGAGTCTGGACAGGGAAGAGACCCAGTACTTC. This translates into CAWSLDREETQYF.

The chain is built from TRBV21-1 and TRBJ2-1; the table's TRBD2 call for D was not verified on the DNA. TRBV21-1 represents a pseudogene. The CDR3 runs 20 residues. The CDR3 here is CASSKALAAPLGGVDNEQFF. DNA for the CDR3: TGTGCCAGCAGCAAAGCCCTGGCGGCCCCCTTGGGCGGGGTGGACAATGAGCAGTTCTTC.

This clone has a handful of counts. The CDR3 region is CASSLVQGSGGYTF. The DNA of the CDR3 is TGTGCCAGCAGCTTGGTACAGGGGTCGGGTGGCTACACCTTC. The V gene is TRBV5-6, the J gene TRBJ1-2, with 7 bases aligning to TRBD1. The CDR3 runs 14 residues. CDR1 and CDR2 from the germline V gene are SGHDT and YYEEEE. The trim removed 0 bases at V and 7 bases at J, leaving 6 bases unmatched. Drawing the rest from reference TRBV5-6 and TRBJ1-2, the complete variable domain is DAGVTQSPTHLIKTRGQQVTLRCSPKSGHDTVSWYQQALGQGPQFIFQYYEEEERQRGNFPDRFSGHQFPNYSSELNVNALLLGDSALYLCASSLVQGSGGYTFGSGTRLTVV.

The genes are TRBV6-5 and TRBJ1-1; D gene uncertain. The CDR3 length is 13 residues. The germline V gene has CDR1 MNHEY and CDR2 SVGAGI. V was trimmed by 2 bases and J by 2 bases, leaving 6 bases between them. The CDR3: CASSYVSNTEAFF. The CDR3 DNA follows: TGTGCCAGCAGTTACGTGAGCAACACTGAAGCTTTCTTT.

This sequence joins TRBV30 and TRBJ1-4; the match to TRBD1 covers 7 bases. Germline V gives CDR1 GTSNPN, CDR2 SVGIG (reference sequence). Trimming cost V 7 bases and J 8 bases; bases outside gene matches: 10. The CDR3 loop spans 13 amino acids. CDR3 sequence (DNA): TGTGCCTATCAGACAGGGCCAAGCGAAAAACTGTTTTTT. Its protein product is CAYQTGPSEKLFF.

V usage is TRBV30 and J usage is TRBJ2-3, with 7 positions matching TRBD1. J gave up 0 bases and V 6 bases, and 6 bases lay outside the gene matches. CDR3 size: 14 residues. Germline assignment: CDR1 GTSNPN and CDR2 SVGIG (reference sequence). In DNA, the CDR3 is TGTGCCTGCTCCTCGGGACAGAGCACAGATACGCAGTATTTT. It is translated as CACSSGQSTDTQYF.

V and J are TRBV5-1 and TRBJ2-3; a weak D match, TRBD1 (5 bases). CDR3 size: 13 residues. Germline CDR1 and CDR2: SGHRS and YFSETQ. The ends were cut back, 3 bases at V and 5 bases at J, with 10 bases in the middle. CDR3 amino acids: CASSYQRGDTQYF. CDR3 DNA: TGCGCCAGCAGCTACCAAAGGGGAGATACGCAGTATTTT.

The chain links TRBV7-3 to TRBJ2-3; 15 bases line up with TRBD2. The CDR3 consists of 17 residues. After removal of 5 bases from V and 0 bases from J, the junction contained 3 bases not matched to a gene. CDR1 and CDR2 (germline): SGHTA, FQGTGA. As DNA, the CDR3 is TGTGCCAGCAGCGCCGGACTAGCGGGGGGGAGCACAGATACGCAGTATTTT. Translating it yields CASSAGLAGGSTDTQYF.